Each of the 26 T cell receptor beta chains below was sequenced from the same sample in a study of CD8+CD57+ T cells in acquired aplastic anemia. Genomic DNA served as template for TCR beta VDJ and CDR3 profiling. TCRdb called the reads again in MiXCR, with one record for every CDR3 protein. The sample contains under 350,000 distinct CDR3 sequences, roughly 53% of which appear only once. Selection for sequencing was limited to patients who had shown CD8+CD57+ cell expansion by flow cytometry. Sequencing used sorted CD4+, CD8+, or CD8+CD57+ T cells (not recorded which) from PBMCs. The receptors stem from a human donor with aplastic anemia.

The chain is built from TRBV27 and TRBJ1-1; 9 bases are a match to TRBD1. The CDR3 length is 14 residues. Trimming took 5 bases from V and 8 from J; bases not matched to a gene: 9. Germline assignment: CDR1 MNHEY and CDR2 SMNVEV (reference sequence). This CDR3 is CASSRDRVNIEAFF. The CDR3 DNA is TGTGCCAGCAGTCGGGACAGGGTGAACATCGAAGCTTTCTTT.

This clonotype was seen repeatedly, ten times or more. The chain has TRBV11-2 and TRBJ2-7, with D possibly TRBD1 on 6 matching bases. The CDR3 runs 17 residues. Germline-derived CDR1 and CDR2 are SGHAT and FQNNGV. V lost 1 base, J lost 2 bases, and 18 bases lay in between. CDR3 amino acids: CASSLGLLTDRTYEQYF. CDR3 nucleotides: TGTGCCAGCAGCTTAGGCCTGCTAACGGACAGAACCTACGAGCAGTACTTC.

The chain couples TRBV29-1 to TRBJ2-7; D uncertain. The V and J ends lost 4 bases and 0 bases respectively, with 10 bases between them. Germline V gives CDR1 SQVTM, CDR2 ANQGSEA. The CDR3 covers 13 residues. This chain's CDR3 is CSVGLPVSYEQYF. CDR3 bases: TGCAGCGTTGGTCTCCCCGTCTCCTACGAGCAGTACTTC.

The chain couples TRBV7-6 to TRBJ1-2; D may be TRBD1 (6 bases). The V end was cut by 5 bases, the J end by 0 bases, with 16 bases between. This CDR3 has 16 residues. Germline-derived CDR1 and CDR2 are SGHVS and FNYEAQ. The chain's CDR3 is CASSVLTGGANYGYTF. DNA of the CDR3: TGTGCCAGCAGCGTCCTGACAGGAGGTGCTAACTATGGCTACACCTTC.

This clonotype was observed a handful of times. The chain links TRBV19 to TRBJ1-2, with 9 bases that match TRBD1. The CDR3 totals 14 residues. J lost 1 base, V lost 6 bases, and 3 bases had no gene match. Germline CDR1 and CDR2: LNHDA and SQIVND (reference sequence). The CDR3 nucleotides are TGTGCCAGTAGCGCGACAGGGGGTAACTATGGCTACACCTTC. It codes for CASSATGGNYGYTF.

The chain joins TRBV20-1 to TRBJ1-6; TRBD1 matches 7 bases. There are 15 residues in the CDR3. Germline trimming cut 5 bases from V and 4 bases from J; bases unmatched to any gene: 8. The germline V gene encodes CDR1 DFQATT and CDR2 SNEGSKA (reference sequence). CDR3 region: CSAQRTGAYNSPLHF. The DNA of the CDR3 is TGCAGTGCTCAACGGACAGGTGCTTATAATTCACCCCTCCACTTT.

The rearrangement joins TRBV6-1 to TRBJ2-1; a weak D match, TRBD2 (7 bases). Germline assignment: CDR1 MNHNS and CDR2 SASEGT. Trimming took 2 bases from V and 5 from J, leaving 13 bases between them. The CDR3 extends over 15 amino acids. CDR3 amino acids: CASSEWGGLHNEQFF. Here the CDR3 DNA reads TGTGCCAGCAGTGAATGGGGGGGGCTTCACAATGAGCAGTTCTTC.

This chain links TRBV10-3 with TRBJ2-1, with TRBD2 matching over 9 bases. V shed 5 bases and J 5 bases; nucleotides not matched to a gene: 7. The CDR3 consists of 15 residues. Germline V CDR1 and CDR2: ENHRY, SYGVKD. CDR3 DNA sequence: TGTGCCATCAGTAAGACTAGCGGAAAAGACAATGAGCAGTTCTTC. It specifies CAISKTSGKDNEQFF.

The table lists this clonotype with a few counts. V gene TRBV7-2 combines with J gene TRBJ2-7; the match to TRBD2 covers 8 bases. Germline V gene lookup returns CDR1 SGHTA and CDR2 FQGNSA. Losses at the gene ends were 0 bases for V and 5 bases for J; bases not matched to a gene: 3. This CDR3 region has 14 residues. CDR3 sequence (DNA): TGTGCCAGCAGCTTAGCAGGACTAGCCCACGAGCAGTACTTC. Amino acids: CASSLAGLAHEQYF.

The DNA of the CDR3 is TGCAGCGTTGAAGGAGGGGTAGCGGGGGCAGATACGCAGTATTTT. Translated: CSVEGGVAGADTQYF. V and J are TRBV29-1 and TRBJ2-3; 9 bases line up with TRBD2. This CDR3 contains 15 residues. Germline CDR1 is SQVTM and CDR2 is ANQGSEA. The V segment lost 1 base and the J segment 4 bases; nucleotides outside the gene matches: 6.

This clonotype has at least ten counts. The rearrangement joins TRBV30 to TRBJ2-1; the D is unclear. The CDR3 consists of 11 residues. The germline V and J ends were trimmed by 3 bases and 10 bases, with 10 bases remaining between them. The germline V gene has CDR1 GTSNPN and CDR2 SVGIG (reference sequence). Here the CDR3 reads CAWSKYQEQFF. The CDR3 region has the DNA TGTGCCTGGAGCAAATATCAGGAGCAGTTCTTC.

The chain employs TRBV10-3 and TRBJ2-1, with TRBD2 identical over 8 bases. This CDR3 comprises 16 residues. J gave up 6 bases and V 4 bases, and 11 bases lay outside the gene matches. From germline, CDR1 is ENHRY and CDR2 SYGVKD. The CDR3 DNA reads as TGTGCCATCAGTGTGATGAGTAGCGGGATCCCCAATGAGCAGTTCTTC. Translated: CAISVMSSGIPNEQFF.

This sequence joins TRBV20-1 and TRBJ1-2; the D is unclear. The germline V and J ends were trimmed by 7 bases and 0 bases, with 18 bases remaining between them. Germline CDR1 reads DFQATT; CDR2 reads SNEGSKA (reference sequence). The CDR3 spans 15 residues. The CDR3 loop reads CSVPRREKANYGYTF. The CDR3 nucleotides are TGCAGTGTTCCGCGGAGAGAAAAAGCTAACTATGGCTACACCTTC.

The chain employs TRBV7-9 and TRBJ2-7, with a weak D call TRBD2 (6 bases). The CDR3 totals 16 residues. Trimming stripped 5 bases from V and 3 bases from J, with 20 bases between. From germline, CDR1 is SEHNR and CDR2 FQNEAQ (reference sequence). This CDR3 reads CASSPRSGGNNYEQYF. CDR3 DNA sequence: TGTGCCAGCAGCCCCCGTTCTGGCGGGAACAACTACGAGCAGTACTTC.

This clonotype was observed a handful of times. V gene TRBV29-1 combines with J gene TRBJ2-7; 7 bases match TRBD1. Germline loops: CDR1 SQVTM, CDR2 ANQGSEA. Germline trimming cut 3 bases from V and 5 bases from J; bases unmatched to any gene: 7. There are 13 residues in the CDR3. In nucleotides, the CDR3 is TGCAGCGTTGAGACAGGGATGGTAAACGAGCAGTACTTC. Residues: CSVETGMVNEQYF.

The V call is TRBV11-2, the J call TRBJ2-7; the D call may be TRBD1 or TRBD2 (5 bases each). The CDR3 sequence is 14 residues long. Trimming stripped 3 bases from V and 4 bases from J, with 13 bases between. Germline V gives CDR1 SGHAT, CDR2 FQNNGV. CDR3 amino acids: CASSFSTGQYEQYF. The CDR3 DNA follows: TGTGCCAGCAGCTTTTCGACGGGGCAATACGAGCAGTACTTC.

The chain employs TRBV29-1 and TRBJ1-3; 7 bases are a match to TRBD1. J lost 8 bases, V lost 3 bases, and 10 bases had no gene match. The germline V gene has CDR1 SQVTM and CDR2 ANQGSEA. This CDR3 is built from 14 residues. The CDR3 is CSVEGQGGGYTIYF. CDR3 nucleotides: TGCAGCGTTGAGGGCCAGGGGGGTGGCTACACCATATATTTT.

This clonotype was seen at least ten times. The chain carries TRBV6-1 and TRBJ1-5; D is ambiguous. V dropped 3 bases and J dropped 1 base, with 7 bases sitting between them. This CDR3 spans 14 amino acids. Germline V gene sequence: CDR1 MNHNS, CDR2 SASEGT. The CDR3 loop reads CASSEHLSNQPQHF. CDR3 sequence (DNA): TGTGCCAGCAGTGAGCATTTGAGCAATCAGCCCCAGCATTTT.

The V call is TRBV25-1, the J call TRBJ2-3, with TRBD1 matching over 10 bases. Trimming took 4 bases from V and 6 from J; bases not matched to a gene: 10. Per the germline V gene, CDR1 is MGHDK and CDR2 is SYGVNS. This CDR3 has 16 amino acids. This chain's CDR3 is CASSGIRGTGADTQYF. The CDR3 region has the DNA TGTGCCAGCAGTGGTATCCGTGGGACAGGGGCCGATACGCAGTATTTT. Full variable domain (outside the CDR3, taken from reference TRBV25-1 and TRBJ2-3): EADIYQTPRYLVIGTGKKITLECSQTMGHDKMYWYQQDPGMELHLIHYSYGVNSTEKGDLSSESTVSRIRTEHFPLTLESARPSHTSQYLCASSGIRGTGADTQYFGPGTRLTVL.

This chain joins TRBV25-1 and TRBJ2-1; 9 nucleotides match TRBD1. Per germline, CDR1 MGHDK and CDR2 SYGVNS. Germline trimming cut 4 bases from V and 4 bases from J; bases unmatched to any gene: 5. This CDR3 has 15 residues. The DNA of the CDR3 is TGTGCCAGCAGTGGCCGGGGGACAGGGTACAATGAGCAGTTCTTC. Translation gives CASSGRGTGYNEQFF.

The V gene is TRBV5-1, the J gene TRBJ2-5; D gene uncertain. This CDR3 spans 9 amino acids. The V end was cut by 0 bases, the J end by 11 bases, with 2 bases between. The germline gives CDR1 SGHRS, CDR2 YFSETQ. The CDR3 spells CASSLEQYF. DNA for the CDR3: TGCGCCAGCAGCTTGGAACAGTACTTC.

Ten or more counts support this clonotype. V is TRBV2 and J is TRBJ1-6; 8 bases map to TRBD1. The CDR3 runs 14 residues. Germline V gene sequence: CDR1 SNHLY, CDR2 FYNNEI. V was pared by 5 bases and J by 7 bases, with 4 bases of the junction left unmatched. The CDR3 DNA reads TGTGCCAGCAGTTTAGACAGGGGAAATTCACCCCTCCACTTT. Protein: CASSLDRGNSPLHF. Complete variable domain (other parts from reference TRBV2 and TRBJ1-6): EPEVTQTPSHQVTQMGQEVILRCVPISNHLYFYWYRQILGQKVEFLVSFYNNEISEKSEIFDDQFSVERPDGSNFTLKIRSTKLEDSAMYFCASSLDRGNSPLHFGNGTRLTVT.

With regard to this clonotype: In this CDR3 the conserved last residue, phenylalanine or tryptophan, is missing, so a read error is likely. V usage is TRBV2 and J usage is TRBJ2-7; D gene uncertain. This CDR3 has 12 amino acids. CDR1 and CDR2 (germline): SNHLY, FYNNEI. V dropped 6 bases and J dropped 0 bases, with 6 bases sitting between them. CDR3 bases: TGTGCCAGCAGGCTTTTCTCCTACGAGCAGTACTAC. It translates to CASRLFSYEQYY.

The rearrangement uses TRBV7-2 and TRBJ1-3; no firm D call. CDR3 length equals 14 residues. Germline V gene lookup returns CDR1 SGHTA and CDR2 FQGNSA. Between the trimmed V and J ends, which lost 1 base and 3 bases, there was a span of 7 bases. CDR3 nucleotides: TGTGCCAGCAGCTTAGAGCAGAGTGGAAACACCATATATTTT. This translates into CASSLEQSGNTIYF.

In regard to this clonotype: A read error may account for a junction end that differs from germline. The chain employs TRBV20-1 and TRBJ2-7, with 8 positions matching TRBD1. Germline V lookup: CDR1 DFQATT, CDR2 SNEGSKA (reference sequence). The CDR3 runs to 11 residues. CDR3 nucleotides: TGCAGTGGACAGGGGTCCTCCGAGCAGTACTTC. The encoded protein is CSGQGSSEQYF.

The gene calls are TRBV7-9 and TRBJ1-3; a weak D match, TRBD1 (6 bases). V lost 2 bases and J lost 0, with 11 bases in between. The CDR3 covers 16 residues. The germline CDR1 and CDR2 sequences are SEHNR and FQNEAQ (reference sequence). The CDR3 DNA reads as TGTGCCAGCAGCTTAATGGGGGGCTCCTCTGGAAACACCATATATTTT. Its translation: CASSLMGGSSGNTIYF.